A selection of T cell receptor beta chains follows, all from one sample in a study of blood T cell repertoires in COVID-19. The table came from immunoSEQ multiplex PCR; TCRdb's copy has only in-frame clones and leaves some out. This sample carries fewer than 95,000 clones, 86% of them seen once, and the ten largest clones take around 26%. The sample consisted of peripheral blood. These receptors were obtained from a middle-aged man with active or convalescent COVID-19. Both conserved end residues are part of each CDR3. Not all rows give a size; the values are once, few, many and, for expanded clones, a class.

clone size	V gene	J gene	CDR3 protein
.	TRBV18	TRBJ1-6	CASSPPGTGGSPLHF
.	TRBV6-1	TRBJ2-3	CASSEGLAGGPRTDTQYF
.	TRBV6-4	TRBJ2-2	CASEGASLIGELFF
.	TRBV12-5	TRBJ1-4	CASGLEGGATNEKLFF
.	TRBV6-6	TRBJ2-7	CASSYSGNHEQYF
once	TRBV7-2	TRBJ1-3	CASSLESGRSGNTIYF
.	TRBV6-1	TRBJ2-7	CASSERFGGFRGRKFHEQYF
.	TRBV28	TRBJ2-3	CASSFPGLAGGPGEDTQYF
.	TRBV5-1	TRBJ2-5	CASSGGQGETQYF
.	TRBV6-6	TRBJ2-7	CASSYDPGQGYEQYF
few	TRBV6-6	TRBJ2-5	CASSYPTSGAWETQYF
.	TRBV6-6	TRBJ2-5	CASSLWTNQETQYF
.	TRBV5-5	TRBJ2-5	CASSFGGEETQYF
once	TRBV3-1/TRBV3-2	TRBJ2-5	CASSQDLFSGKTQYF
.	TRBV4-1	TRBJ2-3	CASSQQGVSGRYSTDTQYF
.	TRBV19	TRBJ2-1	CASSIGNEQFF
.	TRBV5-4	TRBJ2-1	CASSLAGEGFEQFF
.	TRBV6-5	TRBJ2-7	CASSKGLADYEQYF
.	TRBV5-6	TRBJ2-7	CASSLGLGSSTHEQYF
.	TRBV18	TRBJ2-7	CASSPGPTEGEQYF
once	TRBV30	TRBJ1-1	CAWILVNTEAFF
many	TRBV19	TRBJ2-7	CASSVEGRGTGYEQYF
once	TRBV3-1/TRBV3-2	TRBJ2-5	CASSQRRGGIVETQYF
.	TRBV11-2	TRBJ2-1	CASNTGTYNEQFF
.	TRBV5-4	TRBJ1-1	CASSPGTNTEAFF
.	TRBV3-1/TRBV3-2	TRBJ1-1	CASSQGNRRNTEAFF
.	TRBV23-1	TRBJ1-2	CASSPRGQGANGYTF
.	TRBV3-1/TRBV3-2	TRBJ1-3	CASSYDRGRPGNTIYF
.	TRBV5-1	TRBJ1-5	CASSLSGDDQPQHF
.	TRBV6-2/TRBV6-3	TRBJ1-5	CASSSDLVGGHQPQHF
.	TRBV30	TRBJ2-7	CAWSLRQGPYEQYF
.	TRBV5-1	TRBJ2-2	CASRARLDTGELFF
few	TRBV6-5	TRBJ2-7	CASRGLAGAGEQYF
.	TRBV10-3	TRBJ2-2	CAISPRGLTGELFF
few	TRBV24-1	TRBJ1-6	CATADSKHSPLHF
.	TRBV4-1	TRBJ2-3	CASSHRLAGDTDTQYF
.	TRBV5-5	TRBJ1-3	CASTEGITLYF
.	TRBV14	TRBJ1-3	CASSLNRGFGNTIYF
.	TRBV5-1	TRBJ2-7	CASSTLAGGFYEQYF
.	TRBV6-5	TRBJ2-3	CASSYSSSGRTDTQYF
.	TRBV19	TRBJ2-7	CASSTGQGSSYEQYF
.	TRBV10-3	TRBJ1-5	CAISAGAGGRSNQPQHF
.	TRBV30	TRBJ2-2	CAWSLFRVGGRETGELFF
.	TRBV10-3	TRBJ2-3	CAISSGLSTDTQYF
.	TRBV30	TRBJ2-7	CAWAKRDWQYF
.	TRBV19	TRBJ1-6	CASGHPRQGGNSPLHF
.	TRBV21-1	TRBJ2-7	CASRGRGPKGKGSYEQYF
.	TRBV6-2/TRBV6-3	TRBJ2-5	CASSYGRGTRGPETQYF
.	TRBV5-1	TRBJ2-7	CASSLRQGSYEQYF
once	TRBV7-2	TRBJ2-7	CASSALTSAPYEQYF
.	TRBV19	TRBJ2-1	CASTPRGRSSYNEQFF